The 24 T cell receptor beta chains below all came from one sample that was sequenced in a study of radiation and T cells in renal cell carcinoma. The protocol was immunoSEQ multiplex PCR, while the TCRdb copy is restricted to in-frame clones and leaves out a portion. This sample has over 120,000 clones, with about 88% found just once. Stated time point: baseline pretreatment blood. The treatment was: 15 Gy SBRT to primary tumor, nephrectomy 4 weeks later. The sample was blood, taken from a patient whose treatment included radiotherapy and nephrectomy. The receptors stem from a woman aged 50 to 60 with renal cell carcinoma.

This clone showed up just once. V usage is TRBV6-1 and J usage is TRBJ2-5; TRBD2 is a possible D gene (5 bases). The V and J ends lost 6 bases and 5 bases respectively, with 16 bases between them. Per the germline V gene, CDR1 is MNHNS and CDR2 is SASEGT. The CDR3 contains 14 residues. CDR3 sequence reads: CASSPRGKEETQYF. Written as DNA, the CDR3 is TGTGCCAGCAGCCCCCGAGGGAAGGAGGAGACCCAGTACTTC.

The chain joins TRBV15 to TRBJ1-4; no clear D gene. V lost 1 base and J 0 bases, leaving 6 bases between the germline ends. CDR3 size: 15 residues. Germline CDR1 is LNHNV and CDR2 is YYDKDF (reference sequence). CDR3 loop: CATSRGEATNEKLFF. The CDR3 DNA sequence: TGTGCCACCAGCAGAGGCGAAGCAACTAATGAAAAACTGTTTTTT. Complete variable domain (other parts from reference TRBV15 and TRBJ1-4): DAMVIQNPRYQVTQFGKPVTLSCSQTLNHNVMYWYQQKSSQAPKLLFHYYDKDFNNEADTPDNFQSRRPNTSFCFLDIRSPGLGDTAMYLCATSRGEATNEKLFFGSGTQLSVL.

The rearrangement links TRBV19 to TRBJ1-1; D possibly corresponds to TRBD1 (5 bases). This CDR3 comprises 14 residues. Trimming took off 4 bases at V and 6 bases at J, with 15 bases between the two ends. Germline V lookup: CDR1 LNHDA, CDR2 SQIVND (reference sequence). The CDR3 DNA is TGTGCCAGTAGTAGAGAGGGGCGGGTCGCTGAAGCTTTCTTT. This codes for CASSREGRVAEAFF. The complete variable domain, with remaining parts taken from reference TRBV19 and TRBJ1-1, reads DGGITQSPKYLFRKEGQNVTLSCEQNLNHDAMYWYRQDPGQGLRLIYYSQIVNDFQKGDIAEGYSVSREKKESFPLTVTSAQKNPTAFYLCASSREGRVAEAFFGQGTRLTVV.

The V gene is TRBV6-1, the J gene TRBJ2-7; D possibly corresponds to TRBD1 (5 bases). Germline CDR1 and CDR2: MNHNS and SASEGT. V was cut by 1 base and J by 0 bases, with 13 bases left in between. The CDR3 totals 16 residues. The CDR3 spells CASSEGLTASSYEQYF. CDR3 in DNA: TGTGCCAGCAGTGAAGGGCTGACAGCAAGCTCCTACGAGCAGTACTTC.

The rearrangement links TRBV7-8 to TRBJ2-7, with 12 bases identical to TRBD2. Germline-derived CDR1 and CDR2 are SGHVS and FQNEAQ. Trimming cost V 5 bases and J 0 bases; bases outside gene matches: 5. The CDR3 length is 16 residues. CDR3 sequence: CASSLRTSGDSYEQYF. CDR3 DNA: TGTGCCAGCAGCCTGAGGACTAGCGGGGACTCCTACGAGCAGTACTTC.

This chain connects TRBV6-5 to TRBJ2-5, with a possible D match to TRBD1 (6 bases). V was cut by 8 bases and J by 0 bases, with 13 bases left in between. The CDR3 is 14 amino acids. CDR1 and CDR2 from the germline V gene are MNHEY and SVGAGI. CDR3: CASQRTGNQETQYF. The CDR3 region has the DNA TGTGCCAGCCAGAGAACAGGGAACCAAGAGACCCAGTACTTC.

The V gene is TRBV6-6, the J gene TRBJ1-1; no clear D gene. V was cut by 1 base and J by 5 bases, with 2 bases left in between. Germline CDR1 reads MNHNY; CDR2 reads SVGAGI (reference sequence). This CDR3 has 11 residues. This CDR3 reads CASSYLTEAFF. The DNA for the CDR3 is TGTGCCAGCAGTTACTTGACTGAAGCTTTCTTT.

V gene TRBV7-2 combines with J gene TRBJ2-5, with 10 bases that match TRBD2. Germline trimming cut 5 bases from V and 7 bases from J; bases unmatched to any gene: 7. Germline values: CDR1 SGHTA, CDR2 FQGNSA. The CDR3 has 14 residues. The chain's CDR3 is CASSTTSGPGTQYF. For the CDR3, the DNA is TGTGCCAGCAGCACGACTAGCGGGCCCGGGACCCAGTACTTC.

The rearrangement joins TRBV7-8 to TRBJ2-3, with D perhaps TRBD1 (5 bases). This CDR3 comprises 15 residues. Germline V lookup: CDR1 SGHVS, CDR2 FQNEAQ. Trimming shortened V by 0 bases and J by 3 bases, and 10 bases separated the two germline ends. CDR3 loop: CASSLAGQTTDTQYF. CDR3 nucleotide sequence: TGTGCCAGCAGCTTAGCGGGGCAGACGACAGATACGCAGTATTTT. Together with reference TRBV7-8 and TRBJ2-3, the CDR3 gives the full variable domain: GAGVSQSPRYKVAKRGQDVALRCDPISGHVSLFWYQQALGQGPEFLTYFQNEAQLDKSGLPSDRFFAERPEGSVSTLKIQRTQQEDSAVYLCASSLAGQTTDTQYFGPGTRLTVL.

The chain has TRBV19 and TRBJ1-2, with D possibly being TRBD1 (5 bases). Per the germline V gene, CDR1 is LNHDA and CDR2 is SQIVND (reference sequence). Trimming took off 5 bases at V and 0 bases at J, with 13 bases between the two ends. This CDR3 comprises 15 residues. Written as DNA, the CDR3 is TGTGCCAGTAGTGTCCGACAGTTAACTAACTATGGCTACACCTTC. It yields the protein CASSVRQLTNYGYTF.

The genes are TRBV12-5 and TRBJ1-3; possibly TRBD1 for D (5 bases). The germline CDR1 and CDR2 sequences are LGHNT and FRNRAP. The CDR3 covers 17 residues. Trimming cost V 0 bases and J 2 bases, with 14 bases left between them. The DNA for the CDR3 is TGTGCTAGTGGTTTGGTGCAGGGAAGTATTGCTGGAAACACCATATATTTT. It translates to CASGLVQGSIAGNTIYF.

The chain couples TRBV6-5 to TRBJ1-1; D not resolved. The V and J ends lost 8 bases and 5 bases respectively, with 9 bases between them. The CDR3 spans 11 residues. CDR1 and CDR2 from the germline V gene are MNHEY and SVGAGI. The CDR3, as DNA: TGTGCCAGCGCCCGATCTACTGAAGCTTTCTTT. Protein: CASARSTEAFF.

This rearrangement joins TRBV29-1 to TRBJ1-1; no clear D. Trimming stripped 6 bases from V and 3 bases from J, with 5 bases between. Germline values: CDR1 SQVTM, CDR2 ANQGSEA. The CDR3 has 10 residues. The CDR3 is CSVGYTEAFF. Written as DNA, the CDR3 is TGCAGCGTGGGGTACACTGAAGCTTTCTTT.

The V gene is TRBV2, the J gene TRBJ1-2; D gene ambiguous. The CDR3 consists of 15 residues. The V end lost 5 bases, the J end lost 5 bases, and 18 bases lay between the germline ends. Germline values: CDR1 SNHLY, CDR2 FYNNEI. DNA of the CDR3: TGTGCCAGCAGTCTTTATCTTGGGGAGACTTATGGCTACACCTTC. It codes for CASSLYLGETYGYTF.

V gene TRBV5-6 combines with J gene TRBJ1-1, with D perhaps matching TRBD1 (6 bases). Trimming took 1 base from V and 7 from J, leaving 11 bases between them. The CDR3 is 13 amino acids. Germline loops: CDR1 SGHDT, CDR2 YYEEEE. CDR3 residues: CASSLPGVGEAFF. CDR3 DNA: TGTGCCAGCAGCTTGCCAGGGGTGGGTGAAGCTTTCTTT. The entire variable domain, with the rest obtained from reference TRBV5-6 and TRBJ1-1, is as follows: DAGVTQSPTHLIKTRGQQVTLRCSPKSGHDTVSWYQQALGQGPQFIFQYYEEEERQRGNFPDRFSGHQFPNYSSELNVNALLLGDSALYLCASSLPGVGEAFFGQGTRLTVV.

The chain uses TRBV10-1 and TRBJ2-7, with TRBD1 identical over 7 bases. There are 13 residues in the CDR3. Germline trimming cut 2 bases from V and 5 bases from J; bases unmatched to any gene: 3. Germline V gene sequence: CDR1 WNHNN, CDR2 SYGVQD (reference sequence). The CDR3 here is CASSEIQGDEQYF. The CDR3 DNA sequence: TGCGCCAGCAGTGAGATCCAGGGGGACGAGCAGTACTTC.

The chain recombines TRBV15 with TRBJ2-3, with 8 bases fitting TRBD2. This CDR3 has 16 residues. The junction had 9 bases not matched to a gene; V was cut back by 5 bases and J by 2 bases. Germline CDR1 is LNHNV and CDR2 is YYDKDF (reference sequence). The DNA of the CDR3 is TGTGCCACCAGCCCGGGCAGCGGGGGCAACACAGATACGCAGTATTTT. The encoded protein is CATSPGSGGNTDTQYF.

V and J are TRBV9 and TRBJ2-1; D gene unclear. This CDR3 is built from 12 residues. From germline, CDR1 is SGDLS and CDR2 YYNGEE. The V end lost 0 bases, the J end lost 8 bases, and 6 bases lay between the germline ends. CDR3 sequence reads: CASSVGMDEQFF. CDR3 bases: TGTGCCAGCAGCGTAGGCATGGATGAGCAGTTCTTC.

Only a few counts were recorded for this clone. The CDR3: CASISGTVNTEAFF. CDR3 coding DNA: TGTGCCTCGATCTCCGGGACAGTCAACACTGAAGCTTTCTTT. The chain joins TRBV30 to TRBJ1-1, with TRBD1 matching 7 bases. Germline lookup yields CDR1 GTSNPN and CDR2 SVGIG (reference sequence). The J segment lost 2 bases and the V segment lost 7 bases, leaving 10 bases of the junction unmatched. The CDR3 is made up of 14 amino acids.

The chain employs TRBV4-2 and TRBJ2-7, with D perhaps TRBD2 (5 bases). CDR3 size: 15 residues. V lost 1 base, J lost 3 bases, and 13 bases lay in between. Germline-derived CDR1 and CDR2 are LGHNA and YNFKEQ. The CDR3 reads CASSQVGVGVYEQYF. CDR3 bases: TGTGCCAGCAGCCAAGTTGGGGTCGGGGTCTACGAGCAGTACTTC.

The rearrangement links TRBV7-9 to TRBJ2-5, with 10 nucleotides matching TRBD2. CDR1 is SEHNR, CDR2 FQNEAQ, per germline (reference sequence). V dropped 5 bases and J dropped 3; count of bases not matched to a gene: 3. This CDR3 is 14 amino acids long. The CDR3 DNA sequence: TGTGCCAGCAGCGCCGGACTAGCGGAAGAGACCCAGTACTTC. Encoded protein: CASSAGLAEETQYF.

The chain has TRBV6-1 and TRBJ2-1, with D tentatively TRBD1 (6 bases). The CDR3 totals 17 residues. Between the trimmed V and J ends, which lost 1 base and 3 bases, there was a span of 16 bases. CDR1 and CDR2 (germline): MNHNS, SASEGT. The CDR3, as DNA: TGTGCCAGCAGTGAAGGGCAGGGGCAACCAATCTACAATGAGCAGTTCTTC. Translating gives CASSEGQGQPIYNEQFF.

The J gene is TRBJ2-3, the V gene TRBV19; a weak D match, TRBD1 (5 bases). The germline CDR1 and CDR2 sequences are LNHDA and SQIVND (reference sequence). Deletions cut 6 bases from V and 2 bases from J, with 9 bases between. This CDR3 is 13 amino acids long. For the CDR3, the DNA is TGTGCCAGTAGGACAGTTAACACAGATACGCAGTATTTT. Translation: CASRTVNTDTQYF.

The CDR3 loop reads CASSSWGLAGSQETQYF. CDR3 bases: TGTGCCAGCAGCTCCTGGGGACTAGCGGGTTCCCAAGAGACCCAGTACTTC. The chain links TRBV11-1 to TRBJ2-5; 12 bases match TRBD2. CDR3 length: 17 amino acids. The germline V gene encodes CDR1 SGHAT and CDR2 FQDESV (reference sequence). After removal of 4 bases from V and 1 base from J, the junction contained 7 bases not matched to a gene.